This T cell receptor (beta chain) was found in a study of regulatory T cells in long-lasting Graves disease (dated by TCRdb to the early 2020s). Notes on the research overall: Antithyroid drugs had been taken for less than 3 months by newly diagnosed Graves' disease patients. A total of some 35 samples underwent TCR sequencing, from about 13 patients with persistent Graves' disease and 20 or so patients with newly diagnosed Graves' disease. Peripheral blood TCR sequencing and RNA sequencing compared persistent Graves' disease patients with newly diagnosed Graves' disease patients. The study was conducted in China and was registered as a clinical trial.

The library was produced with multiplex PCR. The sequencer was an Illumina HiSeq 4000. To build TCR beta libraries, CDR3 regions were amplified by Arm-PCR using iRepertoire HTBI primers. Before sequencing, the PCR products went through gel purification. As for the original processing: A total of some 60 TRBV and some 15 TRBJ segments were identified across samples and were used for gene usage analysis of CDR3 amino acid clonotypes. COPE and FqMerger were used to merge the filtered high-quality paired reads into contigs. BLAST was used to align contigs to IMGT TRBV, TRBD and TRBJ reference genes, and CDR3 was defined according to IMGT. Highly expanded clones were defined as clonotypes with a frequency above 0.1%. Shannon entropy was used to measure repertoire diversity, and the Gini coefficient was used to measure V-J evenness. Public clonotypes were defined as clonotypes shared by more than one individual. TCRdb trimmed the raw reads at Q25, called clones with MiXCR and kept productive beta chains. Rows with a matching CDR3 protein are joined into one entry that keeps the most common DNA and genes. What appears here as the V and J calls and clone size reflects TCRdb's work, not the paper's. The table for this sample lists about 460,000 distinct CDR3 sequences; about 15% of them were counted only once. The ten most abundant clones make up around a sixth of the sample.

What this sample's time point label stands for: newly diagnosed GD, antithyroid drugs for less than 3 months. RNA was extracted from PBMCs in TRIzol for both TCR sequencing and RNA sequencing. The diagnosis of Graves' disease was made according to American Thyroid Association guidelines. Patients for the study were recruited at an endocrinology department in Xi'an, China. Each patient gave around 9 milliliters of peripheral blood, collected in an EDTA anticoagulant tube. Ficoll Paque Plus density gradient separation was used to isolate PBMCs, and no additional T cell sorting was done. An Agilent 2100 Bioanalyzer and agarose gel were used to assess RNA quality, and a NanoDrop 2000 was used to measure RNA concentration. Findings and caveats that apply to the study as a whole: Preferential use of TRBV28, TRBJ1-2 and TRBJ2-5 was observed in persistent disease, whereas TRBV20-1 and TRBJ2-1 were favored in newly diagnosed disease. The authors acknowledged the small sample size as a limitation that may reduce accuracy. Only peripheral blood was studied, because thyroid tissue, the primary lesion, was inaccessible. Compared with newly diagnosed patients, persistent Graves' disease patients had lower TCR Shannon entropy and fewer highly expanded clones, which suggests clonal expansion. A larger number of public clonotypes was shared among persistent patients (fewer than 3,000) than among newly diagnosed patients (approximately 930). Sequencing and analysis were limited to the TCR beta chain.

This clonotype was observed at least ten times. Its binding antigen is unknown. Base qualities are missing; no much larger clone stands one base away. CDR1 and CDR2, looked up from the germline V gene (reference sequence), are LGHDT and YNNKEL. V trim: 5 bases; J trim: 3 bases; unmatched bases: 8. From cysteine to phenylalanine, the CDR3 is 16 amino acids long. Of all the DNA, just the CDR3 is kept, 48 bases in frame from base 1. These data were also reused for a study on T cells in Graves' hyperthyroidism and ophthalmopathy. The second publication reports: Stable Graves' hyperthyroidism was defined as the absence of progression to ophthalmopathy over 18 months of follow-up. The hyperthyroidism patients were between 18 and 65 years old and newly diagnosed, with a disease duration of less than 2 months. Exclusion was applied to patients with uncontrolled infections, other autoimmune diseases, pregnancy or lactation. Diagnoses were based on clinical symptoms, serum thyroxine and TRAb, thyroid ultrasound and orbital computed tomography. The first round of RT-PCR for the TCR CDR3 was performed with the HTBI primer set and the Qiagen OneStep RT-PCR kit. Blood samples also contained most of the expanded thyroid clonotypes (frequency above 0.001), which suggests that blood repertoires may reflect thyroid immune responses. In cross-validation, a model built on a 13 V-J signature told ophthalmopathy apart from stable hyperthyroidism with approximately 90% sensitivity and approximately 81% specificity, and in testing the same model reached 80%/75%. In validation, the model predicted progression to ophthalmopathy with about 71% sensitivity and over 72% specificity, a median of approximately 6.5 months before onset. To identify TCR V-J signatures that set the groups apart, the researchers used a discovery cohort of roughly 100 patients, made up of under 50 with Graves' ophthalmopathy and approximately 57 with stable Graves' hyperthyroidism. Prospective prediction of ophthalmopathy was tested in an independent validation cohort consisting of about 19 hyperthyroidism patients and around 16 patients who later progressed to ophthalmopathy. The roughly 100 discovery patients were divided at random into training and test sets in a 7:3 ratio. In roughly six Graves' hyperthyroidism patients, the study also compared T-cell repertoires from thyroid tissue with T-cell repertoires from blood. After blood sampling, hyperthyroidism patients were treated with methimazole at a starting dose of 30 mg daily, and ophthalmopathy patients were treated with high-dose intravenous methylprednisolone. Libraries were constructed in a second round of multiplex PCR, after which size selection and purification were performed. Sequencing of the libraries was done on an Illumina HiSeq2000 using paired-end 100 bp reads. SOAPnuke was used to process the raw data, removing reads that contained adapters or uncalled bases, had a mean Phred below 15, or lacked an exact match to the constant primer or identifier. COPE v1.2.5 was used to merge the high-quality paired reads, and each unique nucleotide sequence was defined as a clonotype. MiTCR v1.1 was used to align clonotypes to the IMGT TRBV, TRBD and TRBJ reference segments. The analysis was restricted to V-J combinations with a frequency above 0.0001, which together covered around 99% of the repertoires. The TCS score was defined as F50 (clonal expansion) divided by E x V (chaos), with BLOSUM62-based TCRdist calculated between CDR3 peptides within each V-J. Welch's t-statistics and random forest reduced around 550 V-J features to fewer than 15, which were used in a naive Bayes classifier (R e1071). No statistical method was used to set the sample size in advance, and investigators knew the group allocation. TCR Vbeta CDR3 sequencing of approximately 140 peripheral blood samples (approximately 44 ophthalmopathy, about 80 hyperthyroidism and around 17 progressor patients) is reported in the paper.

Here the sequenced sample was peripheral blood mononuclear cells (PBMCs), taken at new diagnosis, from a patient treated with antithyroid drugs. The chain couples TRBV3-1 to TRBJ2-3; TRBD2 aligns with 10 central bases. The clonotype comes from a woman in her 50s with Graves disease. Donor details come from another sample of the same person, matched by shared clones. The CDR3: CASSYKAGGTTDTQYF. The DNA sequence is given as TGTGCCAGCAGCTACAAAGCGGGAGGGACTACAGATACGCAGTATTTT.